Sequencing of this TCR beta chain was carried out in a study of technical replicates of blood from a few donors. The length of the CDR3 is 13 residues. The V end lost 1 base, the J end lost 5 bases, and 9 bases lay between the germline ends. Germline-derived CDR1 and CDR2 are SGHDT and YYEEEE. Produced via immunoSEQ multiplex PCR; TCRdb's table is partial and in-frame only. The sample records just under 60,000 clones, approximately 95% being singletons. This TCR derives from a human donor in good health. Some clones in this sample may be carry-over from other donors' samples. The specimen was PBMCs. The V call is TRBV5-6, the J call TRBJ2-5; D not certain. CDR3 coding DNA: TGTGCCAGCAGCTTGCGGCAGGCTGAGACCCAGTACTTC. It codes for CASSLRQAETQYF. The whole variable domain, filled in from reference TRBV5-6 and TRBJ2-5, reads DAGVTQSPTHLIKTRGQQVTLRCSPKSGHDTVSWYQQALGQGPQFIFQYYEEEERQRGNFPDRFSGHQFPNYSSELNVNALLLGDSALYLCASSLRQAETQYFGPGTRLLVL.